In its sample, the clone carrying this TCR beta chain was seen many times. Its antigen is still unknown. These data come from a study of T cells in Graves' hyperthyroidism and ophthalmopathy. Study findings and constraints: The model anticipated ophthalmopathy a median approximately 6.7 months pre-onset.

RNA transcripts yielded amplified TCR beta CDR3 regions. Using the HTBI primer set, a first-round RT-PCR was run on the TCR CDR3. TCRdb independently ran MiXCR on the multiplex PCR reads; one entry per CDR3 protein. The sample lists 270,000 or so distinct CDR3 sequences, about 15% occurring once. These patients, aged 18 to 65, had recently diagnosed hyperthyroidism lasting under 2 months. Those patients with uncontrolled infection, other autoimmune disease, pregnancy or lactation were excluded. PBMCs were sourced from more than 9 ml fresh peripheral blood. J gave up 3 bases and V 0 bases, and 4 bases lay outside the gene matches. Germline values: CDR1 SGHRS, CDR2 YFSETQ. This CDR3 region has 16 residues.

The TCR was taken from a woman aged 45-60 years with Graves' hyperthyroidism that later progressed to Graves' ophthalmopathy. The V and J genes are TRBV5-1 and TRBJ2-2; TRBD1 matches at 8 bases. The source material was blood. CDR3 coding DNA: TGCGCCAGCAGCTTGGGGCAGGGGGCCTACACCGGGGAGCTGTTTTTT. Translated: CASSLGQGAYTGELFF.